The source of this TCR beta chain is a study of T cell repertoires in cytomegalovirus infection. Study as a whole: Public TCR beta signatures marked donors with CMV infection and the matching HLA.

TCRdb reprocessed the reads via MiXCR and lists one record per CDR3 protein. The top ten clones hold approximately 1.6% of a sample with roughly 230,000 distinct CDR3 sequences, approximately 13% of them seen once. CDR3 size: 16 residues. Germline lookup yields CDR1 MNHEY and CDR2 SVGEGT. Trimming removed 6 bases from V and 3 bases from J; junction bases left unmatched: 12. This clonotype came up a few times. V and J are TRBV6-2 or TRBV6-3 and TRBJ1-2, with TRBD1 matching 8 bases. This receptor was identified in a human donor in good health (CMV status not recorded). Some clones in this sample may be carry-over from other donors' samples. The sequenced sample consisted of PBMCs. The CDR3 loop is CASSRPRGQGDYGYTF. CDR3 nucleotides: TGTGCCAGCAGCCGCCCGCGAGGACAGGGCGACTATGGCTACACCTTC.